These 15 T cell receptor beta chains originate from one sample sequenced in a study of blood T cell repertoires in COVID-19. Clones were sequenced by immunoSEQ multiplex PCR, and TCRdb holds only the in-frame ones, with some missing. The table has about 73,000 clones, roughly 80% seen once. Specimen: peripheral blood. These receptors originate from a human donor in a cohort sampled during active COVID-19.

V usage is TRBV24-1 and J usage is TRBJ2-3, with 8 bases fitting TRBD2. This CDR3 comprises 16 residues. CDR1 and CDR2 from the germline V gene are KGHDR and SFDVKD. Trimming removed 3 bases from V and 4 bases from J; junction bases left unmatched: 8. In DNA form, the CDR3 reads TGTGCCACCAGTGATCCCTCGGGGGGGGGCGCAGATACGCAGTATTTT. Its translation is CATSDPSGGGADTQYF.

The chain employs TRBV12-3 or TRBV12-4 and TRBJ2-5; D remains ambiguous. The CDR3 loop spans 13 amino acids. V was cut by 1 base and J by 2 bases, with 5 bases left in between. The CDR3 region is CASSLGRQETQYF. CDR3 DNA: TGTGCCAGCAGTTTAGGCAGGCAAGAGACCCAGTACTTC.

This chain links TRBV18 with TRBJ2-4, with a tentative D call TRBD1 (5 bases). CDR3 length equals 17 residues. V lost 0 bases and J 6 bases, leaving 18 bases between the germline ends. Per germline, CDR1 KGHSH and CDR2 LQKENI. This chain's CDR3 is CASSPPNRMGQGNIQYF. The CDR3 region has the DNA TGTGCCAGCTCACCACCAAACAGGATGGGCCAAGGAAACATTCAGTACTTC.

This chain connects TRBV11-3 to TRBJ2-7; D not resolved. Germline V gives CDR1 SGHNT, CDR2 YENEEA. The CDR3 extends over 14 amino acids. V was clipped by 5 bases and J by 3 bases, with 14 bases between them. As DNA, the CDR3 is TGTGCCAGCAGCCCCGCTTCGGTTTACTACGAGCAGTACTTC. It encodes CASSPASVYYEQYF. Full variable domain (missing parts from reference TRBV11-3 and TRBJ2-7): EAGVVQSPRYKIIEKKQPVAFWCNPISGHNTLYWYLQNLGQGPELLIRYENEEAVDDSQLPKDRFSAERLKGVDSTLKIQPAELGDSAVYLCASSPASVYYEQYFGPGTRLTVT.

V usage is TRBV12-3 or TRBV12-4 and J usage is TRBJ1-4; D gene ambiguous. The length of the CDR3 is 13 residues. The germline V and J ends were trimmed by 5 bases and 8 bases, with 12 bases remaining between them. In nucleotides, the CDR3 is TGTGCCAGCAGTACTCAGGCGAGAGAAAAACTGTTTTTT. Translated: CASSTQAREKLFF.

Relative to its sample, this clone is medium-sized. The V call is TRBV5-1, the J call TRBJ2-7, with 7 nucleotides matching TRBD1. The CDR3 consists of 14 residues. Germline trimming cut 0 bases from V and 9 bases from J; bases unmatched to any gene: 9. Looked up from germline, CDR1 is SGHRS and CDR2 is YFSETQ. CDR3 nucleotides: TGCGCCAGCAGCTTGGGACAGCCCCGGGACAGGCAGTACTTC. This gives the protein CASSLGQPRDRQYF.

This clone has a single count. The CDR3 loop reads CAISELSQGAPKTQYF. Here the CDR3 DNA reads TGTGCCATCAGTGAGTTGTCGCAGGGGGCTCCAAAGACCCAGTACTTC. The gene calls are TRBV10-3 and TRBJ2-5, with 8 bases that match TRBD1. CDR1 is ENHRY and CDR2 is SYGVKD in the germline V gene. V lost 1 base and J lost 6; bases outside the gene matches: 10. The CDR3 spans 16 residues.

In this sample, this clone turned up a few times. The chain uses TRBV6-1 and TRBJ1-5, with TRBD1 as a possible D gene (5 bases). CDR3 size: 15 residues. Trimming cost V 2 bases and J 2 bases, with 10 bases left between them. Per the germline V gene, CDR1 is MNHNS and CDR2 is SASEGT. The CDR3 DNA reads TGTGCCAGCAGTGAACCAGGGAGGGGCAATCAGCCCCAGCATTTT. This codes for CASSEPGRGNQPQHF.

The J gene is TRBJ1-5, the V gene TRBV11-2; D is possibly TRBD1 (6 bases). The CDR3 has 15 amino acids. Trimming removed 5 bases from V and 3 bases from J, with 14 bases in between. Germline CDR1 and CDR2: SGHAT and FQNNGV. The CDR3 nucleotides are TGTGCCAGCAGCCTCTCCACAGGGTTCAATCAGCCCCAGCATTTT. This encodes CASSLSTGFNQPQHF.

The genes are TRBV5-6 and TRBJ2-7; 7 bases fit TRBD1. The trim removed 4 bases at V and 3 bases at J, leaving 7 bases unmatched. The V gene's germline CDR1 is SGHDT and CDR2 YYEEEE. There are 14 residues in the CDR3. CDR3 sequence: CASSPGTAFYEQYF. DNA of the CDR3: TGTGCCAGCAGCCCAGGGACAGCCTTCTACGAGCAGTACTTC.

In nucleotides, the CDR3 is TGTGCCAGCAGCCCAACCGGAGGGTGGTCTGAAGCTTTCTTT. Amino acids: CASSPTGGWSEAFF. The J gene is TRBJ1-1, the V gene TRBV7-9, with D unclear. Germline loops: CDR1 SEHNR, CDR2 FQNEAQ (reference sequence). With 5 bases removed from V and 6 bases from J, the gap between germline ends came to 16 bases. The CDR3 is 14 amino acids.

Written as DNA, the CDR3 is TGTGCCAGCAGTTACCAACAGGGGGCTGGTTCACCCCTCCACTTT. Translating it yields CASSYQQGAGSPLHF. The chain combines TRBV6-2 or TRBV6-3 with TRBJ1-6; 9 bases map to TRBD1. After removal of 2 bases from V and 9 bases from J, the junction contained 5 bases not matched to a gene. The CDR3 length is 15 residues. The germline CDR1 and CDR2 sequences are MNHEY and SVGEGT.

The rearrangement links TRBV27 to TRBJ1-1; D is unresolved. V dropped 5 bases and J dropped 1 base, with 8 bases sitting between them. This CDR3 spans 13 amino acids. Germline V gene sequence: CDR1 MNHEY, CDR2 SMNVEV (reference sequence). The CDR3 protein is CASSIVRNTEAFF. The CDR3 DNA sequence: TGTGCCAGCAGTATTGTGAGGAACACTGAAGCTTTCTTT.

This sequence joins TRBV2 and TRBJ1-5; 8 nucleotides align to TRBD1. V lost 5 bases, J lost 3 bases, and 3 bases stayed unmatched. The CDR3 has 14 amino acids. Per the germline V gene, CDR1 is SNHLY and CDR2 is FYNNEI. CDR3 bases: TGTGCCAGCAGTCCAGGGGGCATCAATCAGCCCCAGCATTTT. It translates to CASSPGGINQPQHF.

The V call is TRBV11-2, the J call TRBJ2-7; D is unclear. The V and J ends lost 0 bases and 6 bases respectively, with 9 bases between them. CDR1 and CDR2 (germline): SGHAT, FQNNGV. The CDR3 totals 13 residues. Written as DNA, the CDR3 is TGTGCCAGCAGCTTAGACTACCCCTTCGAGCAGTACTTC. Its protein product is CASSLDYPFEQYF.